Described below is a single T cell receptor beta chain sequence and its context. This sample stems from a study of OX40 agonist ivuxolimab in advanced cancers. Study at large: Patients were dosed intravenously with ivuxolimab at 0.01 to 10 mg/kg every 2 weeks.

The length of the CDR3 is 13 residues. CDR1 and CDR2 (germline): LGHNA, YSLEER. Trimming at V came to 4 bases and at J to 6 bases, leaving 2 bases not matched to a gene. Profiling relied on immunoSEQ multiplex PCR, and the TCRdb table lists in-frame clones only, not all of them. The sample records 65,000 to 90,000 clones, about 90% being singletons. The gene calls are TRBV4-3 and TRBJ2-3; 9 bases agree with TRBD1. This clonotype originated in an adult with an advanced solid tumor such as melanoma, head and neck, liver or kidney cancer. The sequencing here drew on CD4+ or CD8+ T cells sorted from blood, taken in a trial of the OX40 agonist ivuxolimab. CDR3 region: CASSPGTGDTQYF. In DNA, the CDR3 is TGCGCCAGCAGCCCCGGGACAGGGGATACGCAGTATTTT.